A selection of T cell receptor beta chains follows, all from one sample in a study of T-cell reconstitution after alpha-beta-depleted transplantation in children. One entry per CDR3 protein results from TCRdb running MiXCR on the PCR reads. Altogether some 310,000 distinct CDR3 sequences are present, approximately 20% being singletons, with the ten largest covering 10% to 11%. The source was PBMCs, mostly from graft donor cells, collected 180 days after TCRalphabeta/CD19-depleted stem cell transplant. These receptors all stem from a male patient younger than 18 who had a stem cell transplant for acute lymphoblastic leukemia, so the T cells may come from the graft donor. Both conserved end residues are part of each CDR3. A D gene is named only where the DNA matches it firmly. Size is omitted from some rows. Given values are once, few, many or a class for expanded clones.

d_call,clone_size,v_call,j_call,cdr3_aa,cdr3_nt
-,-,TRBV21-1,TRBJ2-7,CASSKEDGCSYEQYF,TGTGCCAGCAGCAAAGAGGACGGGTGCTCCTACGAGCAGTACTTC
TRBD2,few,TRBV7-8,TRBJ2-7,CASSLAIGREGRAYEQYF,TGTGCCAGCAGCTTAGCGATCGGGCGGGAGGGCCGGGCCTACGAGCAGTACTTC
-,few,TRBV5-1,TRBJ1-1,CASSLKGPIMNTEAFF,TGCGCCAGCAGCTTGAAAGGACCTATTATGAACACTGAAGCTTTCTTT
TRBD1,few,TRBV29-1,TRBJ2-7,CSVEEGTGLPYEQYF,TGCAGCGTTGAAGAGGGGACAGGGCTTCCCTACGAGCAGTACTTC
TRBD2,-,TRBV20-1,TRBJ2-5,CSASQRGETQYF,TGCAGTGCTAGTCAGCGGGGAGAGACCCAGTACTTC
TRBD2,-,TRBV5-1,TRBJ2-3,CASSLRLAGTTDTQYF,TGCGCCAGCAGCTTACGACTAGCGGGGACCACAGATACGCAGTATTTT
TRBD2,-,TRBV5-1,TRBJ2-1,CASSFGLAGGNEQFF,TGCGCCAGCAGCTTTGGACTAGCGGGAGGGAATGAGCAGTTCTTC
-,few,TRBV29-1,TRBJ2-3,CSVPRGTISTDTQYF,TGCAGCGTGCCAAGGGGGACAATTTCCACAGATACGCAGTATTTT
TRBD2,few,TRBV6-5,TRBJ2-3,CASSRGGLQYF,TGTGCCAGCAGCCGGGGGGGACTGCAGTATTTT
TRBD1,few,TRBV4-1,TRBJ2-3,CASSQKPGGVNLFTDTQYF,TGCGCCAGCAGCCAAAAACCAGGGGGCGTAAATCTTTTCACAGATACGCAGTATTTT
-,-,TRBV12-3/TRBV12-4,TRBJ2-7,CASSASTSTSSYEQYF,TGTGCCAGCAGTGCCTCTACTAGCACTAGCTCCTACGAGCAGTACTTC
-,-,TRBV6-4,TRBJ2-7,CATYEQYF,TGTGCCACCTACGAGCAGTACTTC
-,once,TRBV4-2,TRBJ1-1,CASSQEGLAEAFF,TGTGCCAGCAGCCAAGAGGGTCTAGCTGAAGCTTTCTTT
-,few,TRBV5-6,TRBJ1-4,CASSLSRAGNEKLFF,TGTGCCAGCAGCTTGTCCAGGGCGGGTAATGAAAAACTGTTTTTT
TRBD2,-,TRBV10-1,TRBJ2-3,CASSELAGGFGKTQYF,TGCGCCAGCAGTGAACTAGCGGGAGGGTTCGGAAAGACGCAGTATTTT
-,-,TRBV5-5,TRBJ1-5,CASSLGKVRYSNQPQHF,TGTGCCAGCAGCTTGGGCAAGGTACGATATAGCAATCAGCCCCAGCATTTT
TRBD1,few,TRBV7-9,TRBJ1-5,CASSYGTGKGTGNQPQHF,TGTGCCAGCAGCTATGGGACAGGGAAGGGTACCGGCAATCAGCCCCAGCATTTT
-,few,TRBV5-1,TRBJ1-2,CASSLAGVGAYGYTF,TGCGCCAGCAGCTTGGCTGGGGTTGGGGCGTATGGCTACACCTTC
-,-,TRBV27,TRBJ1-5,CASRPSGTFYGNQPQHF,TGTGCCAGCAGGCCATCAGGAACATTCTATGGCAATCAGCCCCAGCATTTT
TRBD1,-,TRBV7-6,TRBJ1-2,CASSLAGPPTGREGTF,TGTGCCAGCAGCTTAGCGGGGCCTCCGACAGGGAGAGAGGGAACCTTC
-,few,TRBV20-1,TRBJ1-5,CSATRGGVNQPQHF,TGCAGTGCTACCCGCGGGGGGGTAAATCAGCCCCAGCATTTT
TRBD2,few,TRBV20-1,TRBJ2-5,CSARVELAGGPRTQYF,TGCAGTGCTAGAGTAGAACTAGCGGGAGGGCCGCGGACCCAGTACTTC
-,once,TRBV20-1,TRBJ2-1,CSARGPVHNEQFF,TGCAGTGCGAGAGGGCCAGTCCACAATGAGCAGTTCTTC
-,few,TRBV6-1,TRBJ1-3,CASSGWTVGNTIYF,TGTGCCAGCAGTGGATGGACAGTAGGAAACACCATATATTTT
-,-,TRBV10-3,TRBJ2-3,CAISGGLLDTQYF,TGTGCCATCAGTGGGGGACTCCTAGATACGCAGTATTTT
-,-,TRBV7-9,TRBJ2-5,CASSLALEYQETQYF,TGTGCCAGCAGCTTAGCGTTAGAGTACCAAGAGACCCAGTACTTC
-,many,TRBV9,TRBJ2-7,CASSVGGSSYEQYF,TGTGCCAGCAGCGTAGGGGGGAGCTCCTACGAGCAGTACTTC
-,-,TRBV29-1,TRBJ2-5,CSVAARGGTQYF,TGCAGCGTTGCCGCTAGGGGTGGAACCCAGTACTTC